Presented here are 14 T cell receptor beta chains from one specimen sequenced in a study of naive and memory T cell subsets. Both TRBC1 and TRBC2 were covered by a beta constant-region primer of two equimolar oligonucleotides. TCRdb reprocessed the UMI-ligation and nested PCR reads via MiXCR and lists one record per CDR3 protein. The sample contains about 90,000 distinct CDR3 sequences, 5.5% to 8.5% of which appear only once. The sequenced material came from central memory CD4+ T cells from blood. All receptors derive from a human donor in good health.

This chain connects TRBV6-1 to TRBJ1-5; possibly TRBD1 for D (5 bases). CDR1 is MNHNS, CDR2 SASEGT, per germline. The CDR3 is 17 amino acids. V lost 1 base and J 3 bases, leaving 16 bases between the germline ends. The CDR3 coding sequence is TGTGCCAGCAGTGAAGAGATCGGGGGAGTTGTCAATCAGCCCCAGCATTTT. Translating it yields CASSEEIGGVVNQPQHF.

This clonotype has ten or more counts. The rearrangement links TRBV12-3 or TRBV12-4 to TRBJ2-7; TRBD1 agrees at 9 bases. Trimming removed 5 bases from V and 0 bases from J; junction bases left unmatched: 5. The CDR3 consists of 15 residues. The CDR3 loop reads CASSRQGGSSYEQYF. CDR3 DNA: TGTGCCAGCAGTCGACAGGGGGGGAGCTCCTACGAGCAGTACTTC.

This clonotype was seen at least ten times. The gene calls are TRBV5-5 and TRBJ1-5, with D hard to call. Germline V lookup: CDR1 SGHKS, CDR2 YYEKEE (reference sequence). V was pared by 4 bases and J by 5 bases, with 10 bases between. This CDR3 is built from 13 residues. CDR3 DNA sequence: TGTGCCAGCAGCCTACAGCCCGATCAGCCCCAGCATTTT. Translating gives CASSLQPDQPQHF.

The chain has TRBV6-2 or TRBV6-3 and TRBJ2-1; 10 bases fit TRBD1. CDR1 and CDR2 (germline): MNHEY, SVGEGT. J lost 3 bases, V lost 4 bases, and 3 bases had no gene match. This CDR3 contains 15 residues. The CDR3 DNA is TGTGCCAGCAGTTTCGACAGGGGGCTCTACAATGAGCAGTTCTTC. This translates into CASSFDRGLYNEQFF.

This clonotype was observed at least ten times. The V gene is TRBV7-2, the J gene TRBJ2-3; D is unclear. This CDR3 is built from 13 residues. Germline V gives CDR1 SGHTA, CDR2 FQGNSA. Trimming took 4 bases from V and 6 from J, leaving 11 bases between them. CDR3 sequence: CASSSQFRDTQYF. The CDR3 nucleotides are TGTGCCAGCAGCTCCCAGTTTAGGGATACGCAGTATTTT.

The V call is TRBV6-6, the J call TRBJ2-2; 8 nucleotides agree with TRBD2. The V gene end was trimmed by 2 bases and the J gene end by 5 bases; junction bases not matched to a gene: 4. Per the germline V gene, CDR1 is MNHNY and CDR2 is SVGAGI (reference sequence). The CDR3 consists of 15 residues. CDR3 loop: CASSYRPGGTGELFF. The CDR3 coding sequence is TGTGCCAGCAGTTACCGGCCGGGAGGGACCGGGGAGCTGTTTTTT.

At least ten counts were recorded for this clonotype. The chain joins TRBV7-2 to TRBJ2-7, with 9 bases lining up with TRBD2. Germline CDR1 SGHTA, CDR2 FQGNSA. V was clipped by 6 bases and J by 1 base; unmatched bases: 4. CDR3 length equals 14 residues. CDR3 residues: CASRMTSGSYEQYF. DNA of the CDR3: TGTGCCAGCAGAATGACTAGCGGATCCTACGAGCAGTACTTC.

This clonotype was observed many times. J is TRBJ1-4 and V is TRBV7-8; perhaps TRBD1 as D (5 bases). The CDR3 is 15 amino acids. CDR1 SGHVS and CDR2 FQNEAQ come from the germline V gene. Trimming cost V 3 bases and J 5 bases, with 13 bases left between them. The CDR3 region has the DNA TGTGCCAGCAGCTTCACACAGGATCGGAATGAAAAACTGTTTTTT. Translated: CASSFTQDRNEKLFF.

This clonotype was observed at least ten times. V gene TRBV27 combines with J gene TRBJ1-2, with D maybe TRBD1 (6 bases). V was shortened by 4 bases and J by 4 bases, with 13 bases between the two germline ends. The CDR3 consists of 14 residues. CDR1 MNHEY and CDR2 SMNVEV come from the germline V gene (reference sequence). As DNA, the CDR3 is TGTGCCAGCAGTTCTTTCAGGGGTGGCTATGGCTACACCTTC. Its translation: CASSSFRGGYGYTF.

CDR3 nucleotides: TGTGCCAGCAGCAATCACCCGGGACAGGGTATCAATGAGCAGTTCTTC. It yields the protein CASSNHPGQGINEQFF. The chain couples TRBV6-2 or TRBV6-3 to TRBJ2-1; 9 nucleotides line up with TRBD1. This CDR3 comprises 16 residues. From germline, CDR1 is MNHEY and CDR2 SVGEGT. V lost 6 bases and J lost 6; bases outside the gene matches: 12.

This clonotype came up a few times. CDR3 coding DNA: TGTGCCAGCAGAACACGACTAGCGGGAGATATAAGCGAGCAGTACTTC. It yields the protein CASRTRLAGDISEQYF. The chain employs TRBV6-2 or TRBV6-3 and TRBJ2-7; 12 bases are shared with TRBD2. Germline trimming cut 6 bases from V and 6 bases from J; bases unmatched to any gene: 12. The CDR3 totals 16 residues. Per germline, CDR1 MNHEY and CDR2 SVGEGT.

This chain joins TRBV12-3 or TRBV12-4 and TRBJ2-3, with TRBD2 as a possible D gene (5 bases). The length of the CDR3 is 11 residues. V lost 6 bases to trimming and J lost 8 bases, with 9 bases between them. In nucleotides, the CDR3 is TGTGCCAGCAGCCTAGCCGGTACGCAGTATTTT. It specifies CASSLAGTQYF.

The table lists this clonotype with many counts. The rearrangement joins TRBV10-3 to TRBJ1-3; D perhaps matches TRBD1 (6 bases). Germline CDR1 and CDR2: ENHRY and SYGVKD. V gave up 3 bases and J gave up 4 bases, with 10 bases separating them. The CDR3 has 14 residues. CDR3 region: CAISDRTAGNTIYF. For the CDR3, the DNA is TGTGCCATCAGTGACCGGACAGCCGGAAACACCATATATTTT.

The chain joins TRBV14 to TRBJ2-1, with 7 bases aligning to TRBD2. Germline-derived CDR1 and CDR2 are SGHDN and FVKESK. The CDR3 extends over 15 amino acids. J lost 7 bases, V lost 2 bases, and 8 bases had no gene match. The CDR3 DNA is TGTGCCAGCAGCCAAAACGTGGGGGGGGGGAATGAGCAGTTCTTC. Translating gives CASSQNVGGGNEQFF.